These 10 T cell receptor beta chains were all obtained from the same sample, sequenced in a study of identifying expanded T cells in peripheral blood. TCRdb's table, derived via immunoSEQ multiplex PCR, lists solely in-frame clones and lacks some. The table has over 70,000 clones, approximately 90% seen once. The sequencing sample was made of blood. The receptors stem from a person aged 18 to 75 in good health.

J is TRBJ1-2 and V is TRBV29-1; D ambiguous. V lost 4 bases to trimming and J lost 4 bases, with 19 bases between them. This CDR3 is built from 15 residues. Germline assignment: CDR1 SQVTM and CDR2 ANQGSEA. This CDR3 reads CSVVGDQQLPYGYTF. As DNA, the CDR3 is TGCAGCGTTGTAGGTGACCAGCAGCTTCCCTATGGCTACACCTTC.

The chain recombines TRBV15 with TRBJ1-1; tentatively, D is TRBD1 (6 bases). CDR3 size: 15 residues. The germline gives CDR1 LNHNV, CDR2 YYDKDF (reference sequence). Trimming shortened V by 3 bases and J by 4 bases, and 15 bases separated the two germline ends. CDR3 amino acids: CATSRNRQAGTEAFF. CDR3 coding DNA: TGTGCCACCAGCAGGAATCGACAGGCGGGCACTGAAGCTTTCTTT.

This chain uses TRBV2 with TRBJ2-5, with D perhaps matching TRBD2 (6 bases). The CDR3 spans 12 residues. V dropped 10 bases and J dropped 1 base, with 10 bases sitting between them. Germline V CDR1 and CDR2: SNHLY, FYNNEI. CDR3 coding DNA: TGTGCCATACGGGGGTTCCAAGAGACCCAGTACTTC. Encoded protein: CAIRGFQETQYF.

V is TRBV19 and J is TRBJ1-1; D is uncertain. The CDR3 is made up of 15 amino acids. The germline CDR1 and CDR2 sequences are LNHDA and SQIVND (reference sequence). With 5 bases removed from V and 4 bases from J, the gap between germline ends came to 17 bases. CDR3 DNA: TGTGCCAGTAGTTCAGATCGGACGCGAGGCACTGAAGCTTTCTTT. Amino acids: CASSSDRTRGTEAFF.

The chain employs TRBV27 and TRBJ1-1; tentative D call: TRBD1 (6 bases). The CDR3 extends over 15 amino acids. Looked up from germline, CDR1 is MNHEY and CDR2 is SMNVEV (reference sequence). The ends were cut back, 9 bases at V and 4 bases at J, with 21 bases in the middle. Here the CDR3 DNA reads TGTGCCAGTTTCTCCTGGGGGGGAGGGGGCACTGAAGCTTTCTTT. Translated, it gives CASFSWGGGGTEAFF.

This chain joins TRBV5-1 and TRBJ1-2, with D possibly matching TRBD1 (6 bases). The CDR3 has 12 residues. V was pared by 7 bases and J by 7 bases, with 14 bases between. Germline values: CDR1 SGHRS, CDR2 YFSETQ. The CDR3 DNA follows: TGCGCCAGCCAATCCCCCAGGGGTGGCTACACCTTC. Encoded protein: CASQSPRGGYTF. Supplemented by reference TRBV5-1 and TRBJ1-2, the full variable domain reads KAGVTQTPRYLIKTRGQQVTLSCSPISGHRSVSWYQQTPGQGLQFLFEYFSETQRNKGNFPGRFSGRQFSNSRSEMNVSTLELGDSALYLCASQSPRGGYTFGSGTRLTVV.

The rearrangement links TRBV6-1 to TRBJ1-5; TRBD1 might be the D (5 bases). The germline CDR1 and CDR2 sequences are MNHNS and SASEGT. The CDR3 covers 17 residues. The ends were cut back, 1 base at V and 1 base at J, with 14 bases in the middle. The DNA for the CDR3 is TGTGCCAGCAGTGAAGTGTGGGGGGGTGGGAGCAATCAGCCCCAGCATTTT. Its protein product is CASSEVWGGGSNQPQHF.

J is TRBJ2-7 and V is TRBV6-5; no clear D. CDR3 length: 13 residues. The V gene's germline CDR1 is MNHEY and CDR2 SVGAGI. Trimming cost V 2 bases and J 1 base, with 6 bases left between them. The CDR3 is CASSYKASYEQYF. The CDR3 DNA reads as TGTGCCAGCAGTTACAAGGCTTCCTACGAGCAGTACTTC.

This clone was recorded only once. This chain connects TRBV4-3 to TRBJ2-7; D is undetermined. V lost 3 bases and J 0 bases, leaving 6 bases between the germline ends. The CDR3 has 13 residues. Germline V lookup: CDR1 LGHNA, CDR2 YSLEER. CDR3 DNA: TGCGCCAGCAGCCAGGCAGTCTCCTACGAGCAGTACTTC. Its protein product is CASSQAVSYEQYF.

The CDR3 is CASRSSGTNLLEQYF. The CDR3 bases are TGTGCCAGCAGAAGTTCCGGAACCAACCTCTTGGAGCAGTACTTC. V is TRBV6-1 and J is TRBJ2-7; D remains unclear. V lost 6 bases to trimming and J lost 7 bases, with 22 bases between them. From germline, CDR1 is MNHNS and CDR2 SASEGT. The CDR3 has 15 amino acids.